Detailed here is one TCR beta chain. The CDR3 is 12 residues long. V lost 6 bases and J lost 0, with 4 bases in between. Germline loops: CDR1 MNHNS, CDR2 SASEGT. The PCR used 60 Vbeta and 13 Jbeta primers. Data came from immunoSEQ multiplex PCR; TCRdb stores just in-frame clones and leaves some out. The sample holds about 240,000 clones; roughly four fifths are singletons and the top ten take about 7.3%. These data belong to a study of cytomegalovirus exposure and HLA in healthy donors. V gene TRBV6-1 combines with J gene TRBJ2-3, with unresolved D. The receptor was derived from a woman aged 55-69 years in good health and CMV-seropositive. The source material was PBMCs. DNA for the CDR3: TGTGCCAGCAGAACTAGCACAGATACGCAGTATTTT. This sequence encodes CASRTSTDTQYF.